One sample yielded the 5 T cell receptor beta chains listed below, sequenced in a study of shared T cell receptors in the human thymus. TCRdb keeps only in-frame clones here, not all; method: immunoSEQ multiplex PCR. The data hold around 730,000 clones, with approximately 83% observed a single time. These data were also filed under a second study, of human thymus T cells.

The sequencing input was thymocytes. These receptors were obtained from a girl in the first two years of life with a congenital heart defect.

The chain recombines TRBV4-3 with TRBJ1-1; the match to TRBD1 covers 12 bases. In germline, CDR1 is LGHNA, CDR2 YSLEER. Germline trimming cut 3 bases from V and 4 bases from J; bases unmatched to any gene: 3. CDR3 size: 15 residues. The CDR3 sequence: CASSQRGQGATEAFF. DNA of the CDR3: TGCGCCAGCAGCCAGAGGGGACAGGGGGCCACTGAAGCTTTCTTT.

This rearrangement joins TRBV2 to TRBJ2-2, with D unclear. With 4 bases removed from V and 5 bases from J, the gap between germline ends came to 8 bases. The CDR3 extends over 13 amino acids. The germline V gene encodes CDR1 SNHLY and CDR2 FYNNEI. This chain's CDR3 is CASSAVLTGELFF. DNA of the CDR3: TGTGCCAGCAGTGCTGTTTTAACCGGGGAGCTGTTTTTT.

This clone was found a few times. This rearrangement joins TRBV6-1 to TRBJ1-3; D is possibly TRBD1 (6 bases). V dropped 10 bases and J dropped 6 bases, with 13 bases sitting between them. This CDR3 spans 12 amino acids. CDR1 is MNHNS, CDR2 SASEGT, per germline. The CDR3 region has the DNA TGTGCCATCATACAGGGTGAAAACACCATATATTTT. As protein: CAIIQGENTIYF.

The chain has TRBV27 and TRBJ1-2; 8 bases fit TRBD1. Per germline, CDR1 MNHEY and CDR2 SMNVEV (reference sequence). V was clipped by 1 base and J by 8 bases; unmatched bases: 3. The CDR3 contains 13 residues. CDR3 sequence reads: CASSLWTGFGYTF. The CDR3 DNA reads TGTGCCAGCAGTTTATGGACAGGGTTCGGCTACACCTTC.

The chain has TRBV14 and TRBJ1-5; perhaps TRBD1 as D (5 bases). CDR3 length: 13 residues. V was cut by 0 bases and J by 10 bases, with 10 bases left in between. Germline-derived CDR1 and CDR2 are SGHDN and FVKESK. This CDR3 reads CASSQDRGSPQHF. DNA for the CDR3: TGTGCCAGCAGCCAAGATCGGGGGAGCCCCCAGCATTTT.